Each of the 8 T cell receptor beta chains below was sequenced from the same sample in a study of blood T cells in healthy people across ages. Sample-barcoded 5' priming and a J-beta primer mix drove a second PCR of roughly 7 to 11 cycles. One entry per CDR3 protein results from TCRdb running MiXCR on the 5' RACE reads. This sample carries about 570,000 distinct CDR3 sequences, 27% of them seen once, and the ten largest clones take around 20%. Sequencing input: blood. These receptors were collected from a woman in her seventies in good health.

This clonotype has more than one count but fewer than ten. The genes are TRBV10-3 and TRBJ2-5, with 8 bases matching TRBD2. The CDR3 contains 15 residues. J was trimmed by 7 bases and V by 4 bases; bases with no gene match: 11. Germline-derived CDR1 and CDR2 are ENHRY and SYGVKD. CDR3 sequence reads: CAISVSSGGAGTQYF. CDR3 in DNA: TGTGCCATCAGTGTATCTTCCGGGGGGGCCGGGACCCAGTACTTC.

The chain links TRBV3-1 to TRBJ2-4; tentatively, D is TRBD2 (6 bases). Trimming cost V 4 bases and J 1 base, with 14 bases left between them. The germline V gene has CDR1 LGHDT and CDR2 YNNKEL (reference sequence). The CDR3 is 16 amino acids. CDR3 residues: CASSPRAGLAKNIQYF. The CDR3 region has the DNA TGTGCCAGCAGCCCCCGGGCGGGATTGGCCAAAAACATTCAGTACTTC.

This chain joins TRBV7-9 and TRBJ2-1; 7 nucleotides match TRBD2. This CDR3 spans 18 amino acids. Germline V lookup: CDR1 SEHNR, CDR2 FQNEAQ (reference sequence). The V and J ends lost 0 bases and 4 bases, in that order; junction bases with no gene match: 12. The CDR3 sequence is CASSLALGGGSPYNEQFF. CDR3 bases: TGTGCCAGCAGCTTAGCGCTTGGCGGGGGTTCCCCGTACAATGAGCAGTTCTTC.

J is TRBJ2-7 and V is TRBV4-1, with no clear D. The V end was cut by 1 base, the J end by 7 bases, with 5 bases between. The CDR3 has 11 residues. The germline V gene has CDR1 MGHRA and CDR2 YSYEKL. The CDR3 nucleotides read TGCGCCAGCAGCCAAGGCGCTGAGCAGTACTTC. It translates to CASSQGAEQYF.

This sequence joins TRBV6-1 and TRBJ1-3, with D perhaps matching TRBD1 (6 bases). The ends were cut back, 4 bases at V and 0 bases at J, with 13 bases in the middle. In germline, CDR1 is MNHNS, CDR2 SASEGT. The CDR3 extends over 16 amino acids. As DNA, the CDR3 is TGTGCCAGCAGTGTTTCAACAGGGAACTCTGGAAACACCATATATTTT. Amino acid sequence: CASSVSTGNSGNTIYF.

The CDR3 sequence is CASSLWQNYEQYF. CDR3 DNA: TGCGCCAGCAGCTTATGGCAGAACTACGAGCAGTACTTC. The chain links TRBV5-1 to TRBJ2-7; D is unresolved. This CDR3 is built from 13 residues. The V gene lost 2 bases and the J gene lost 3 bases, with 9 bases spanning the gap. Germline CDR1 SGHRS, CDR2 YFSETQ.

The chain employs TRBV12-3 or TRBV12-4 and TRBJ2-5, with TRBD2 as a possible D gene (6 bases). The CDR3 spans 15 residues. V shed 6 bases and J shed 7 bases, with 21 bases lying between them. CDR3 nucleotides: TGTGCCAGCAGCATGCAAGGACTAATCGGCGGGACCCAGTACTTC. Amino acids: CASSMQGLIGGTQYF.

The rearrangement joins TRBV20-1 to TRBJ2-6; perhaps TRBD1 as D (6 bases). Germline CDR1 reads DFQATT; CDR2 reads SNEGSKA (reference sequence). The V gene lost 2 bases and the J gene lost 3 bases, with 11 bases spanning the gap. This CDR3 is 15 amino acids long. CDR3 sequence: CSARSGDGGANVLTF. CDR3 nucleotide sequence: TGCAGTGCTAGATCAGGGGATGGTGGGGCCAACGTCCTGACTTTC.